The 24 T cell receptor beta chains presented below share a single source sample, sequenced in a study of CD8 T cells in ankylosing spondylitis. Findings of the study overall: A motif of seven or eight highly homologous TCR beta variants was seen as apparently characteristic of ankylosing spondylitis blood.

MiXCR, run by TCRdb on the 5' RACE reads, gives a single entry per CDR3 protein. This table has hundreds of thousands of distinct CDR3 sequences, under 20% appearing once. Their specific antigens are unknown. Sequencing was performed on blood, either unsorted or a sorted T cell fraction (not recorded which). These receptors were taken from a male donor with ankylosing spondylitis.

The genes are TRBV5-6 and TRBJ1-3; 8 positions agree with TRBD1. Germline values: CDR1 SGHDT, CDR2 YYEEEE. The junction had 6 bases not matched to a gene; V was cut back by 0 bases and J by 4 bases. The CDR3 runs to 16 residues. Here the CDR3 reads CASSLDQGARGNTIYF. The CDR3 nucleotides read TGTGCCAGCAGCTTGGACCAGGGGGCGCGCGGAAACACCATATATTTT.

This clonotype was detected a few times. The chain joins TRBV6-1 to TRBJ2-3; D is perhaps TRBD2 (5 bases). Germline V CDR1 and CDR2: MNHNS, SASEGT. Deletions cut 5 bases from V and 1 base from J, with 13 bases between. The CDR3 has 15 amino acids. As DNA, the CDR3 is TGTGCCAGCAGTCTCCGGCGGGCGGGCACAGATACGCAGTATTTT. It codes for CASSLRRAGTDTQYF.

This clonotype was recorded at least ten times. The V and J genes are TRBV12-3 or TRBV12-4 and TRBJ1-2; D ambiguous. The CDR3 totals 14 residues. Trimming cost V 3 bases and J 2 bases, with 10 bases left between them. CDR3 coding DNA: TGTGCCAGCAGTTTGAACAGTCAAAACTATGGCTACACCTTC. It is translated as CASSLNSQNYGYTF.

This clonotype was seen a handful of times. The chain employs TRBV3-1 and TRBJ1-1; no definite D call. Trimming shortened V by 0 bases and J by 11 bases, and 16 bases separated the two germline ends. This CDR3 is built from 14 residues. CDR1 and CDR2 (germline): LGHDT, YNNKEL (reference sequence). This CDR3 is CASSQEGKGRRAFF. CDR3 nucleotides: TGTGCCAGCAGCCAAGAAGGAAAGGGAAGGAGGGCTTTCTTT.

V is TRBV6-2 or TRBV6-3 and J is TRBJ2-1; 15 positions match TRBD2. This CDR3 is 18 amino acids long. CDR1 and CDR2 from the germline V gene are MNHEY and SVGEGT. Trimming took 4 bases from V and 4 from J; bases not matched to a gene: 8. CDR3 nucleotide sequence: TGTGCCAGCAGTTCCCGGACTAGCGGGGGGGCTAGTTACAATGAGCAGTTCTTC. It is translated as CASSSRTSGGASYNEQFF.

This clonotype was counted between two and nine times. The rearrangement uses TRBV12-3 or TRBV12-4 and TRBJ2-7; perhaps TRBD2 as D (6 bases). The length of the CDR3 is 16 residues. Trimming removed 6 bases at V and 0 bases at J, with 18 bases between. DNA for the CDR3: TGTGCCAGCAGCGCCCGACAGACTAGTGGCTCCTACGAGCAGTACTTC. Translation gives CASSARQTSGSYEQYF.

This clonotype turned up a few times. V is TRBV20-1 and J is TRBJ2-3; the D gene is possibly TRBD1 (5 bases). The CDR3 is made up of 14 amino acids. Trimming left V 5 bases short and J 0 bases short, with 12 bases between. Germline lookup yields CDR1 DFQATT and CDR2 SNEGSKA (reference sequence). The CDR3 region is CSAGRGTSTDTQYF. As DNA, the CDR3 is TGCAGTGCTGGAAGGGGTACTAGCACAGATACGCAGTATTTT.

The chain has TRBV6-5 and TRBJ1-1; tentative D call: TRBD1 (6 bases). V was cut by 2 bases and J by 1 base, with 14 bases left in between. Looked up from germline, CDR1 is MNHEY and CDR2 is SVGAGI. This CDR3 region has 16 residues. The CDR3 nucleotides read TGTGCCAGCAGTTACACGAATCACAGGGAGAACACTGAAGCTTTCTTT. It yields the protein CASSYTNHRENTEAFF.

As for this clonotype: One junction end disagrees with the germline gene, perhaps due to a read error. The rearrangement links TRBV12-3 or TRBV12-4 to TRBJ2-7; TRBD1 aligns across 7 bases. This CDR3 has 14 residues. The CDR3 reads CASSFVTGSSEQYF. DNA for the CDR3: TGTGCCAGCAGTTTCGTGACAGGGTCCTCCGAGCAGTACTTC.

The V call is TRBV4-3, the J call TRBJ2-2, with 9 bases matching TRBD2. CDR1 is LGHNA, CDR2 YSLEER, per germline. This CDR3 has 17 residues. After removal of 4 bases from V and 4 bases from J, the junction contained 10 bases not matched to a gene. CDR3 DNA: TGCGCCAGCAGCCCCCGGGGGGCTAGCGGGGCCACCGGGGAGCTGTTTTTT. Amino acid sequence: CASSPRGASGATGELFF.

The chain joins TRBV12-3 or TRBV12-4 to TRBJ1-1; TRBD1 agrees at 7 bases. CDR3 length: 16 residues. Germline trimming cut 5 bases from V and 2 bases from J; bases unmatched to any gene: 11. In nucleotides, the CDR3 is TGTGCCAGCAGTGACCGGGACAGTAGTGGAAACACTGAAGCTTTCTTT. This encodes CASSDRDSSGNTEAFF.

The rearrangement uses TRBV18 and TRBJ2-2; perhaps TRBD1 as D (6 bases). The germline V gene encodes CDR1 KGHSH and CDR2 LQKENI. The CDR3 runs 16 residues. Trimming cost V 1 base and J 1 base, with 10 bases left between them. CDR3 loop: CASSPQGDQNTGELFF. The CDR3 nucleotides read TGTGCCAGCTCACCACAGGGGGACCAGAACACCGGGGAGCTGTTTTTT.

This clonotype was counted a few times. V is TRBV10-3 and J is TRBJ2-7, with D perhaps TRBD1 (8 bases). Germline V gives CDR1 ENHRY, CDR2 SYGVKD. The CDR3 sequence is 17 residues long. V was cut by 0 bases and J by 1 base, with 16 bases left in between. The CDR3 reads CAISESGGTGVSYEQYF. In DNA, the CDR3 is TGTGCCATCAGTGAGTCCGGGGGGACAGGCGTATCCTACGAGCAGTACTTC.

This clonotype was detected a few times. The chain recombines TRBV5-1 with TRBJ2-7; D might be TRBD2 (6 bases). CDR3 size: 16 residues. Germline V CDR1 and CDR2: SGHRS, YFSETQ. Trimming left V 4 bases short and J 8 bases short, with 25 bases between. CDR3 amino acids: CASSPDPGLITVQQYF. The CDR3 DNA sequence: TGCGCCAGCAGCCCAGACCCGGGACTCATCACTGTTCAGCAGTACTTC.

The chain is built from TRBV20-1 and TRBJ2-7, with 7 bases aligning to TRBD2. Germline values: CDR1 DFQATT, CDR2 SNEGSKA (reference sequence). V trimming: 7 bases; J trimming: 0 bases; junction bases outside the gene matches: 6. The CDR3 is made up of 13 amino acids. The CDR3 bases are TGCAGTGTCGCTAGCGGAAGCTCCTACGAGCAGTACTTC. This sequence encodes CSVASGSSYEQYF.

The chain recombines TRBV28 with TRBJ2-7, with 11 bases matching TRBD2. Per germline, CDR1 MDHEN and CDR2 SYDVKM. The J segment lost 2 bases and the V segment lost 7 bases, leaving 4 bases of the junction unmatched. CDR3 length equals 14 residues. The CDR3 DNA sequence: TGTGCCAGCACAACTAGCGGGAGAACCTACGAGCAGTACTTC. The encoded protein is CASTTSGRTYEQYF. The variable domain in full, with the rest retrieved from reference TRBV28 and TRBJ2-7, is DVKVTQSSRYLVKRTGEKVFLECVQDMDHENMFWYRQDPGLGLRLIYFSYDVKMKEKGDIPEGYSVSREKKERFSLILESASTNQTSMYLCASTTSGRTYEQYFGPGTRLTVT.

This chain uses TRBV5-1 with TRBJ1-5, with D possibly matching TRBD1 (6 bases). Per the germline V gene, CDR1 is SGHRS and CDR2 is YFSETQ. CDR3 size: 15 residues. V was cut by 0 bases and J by 6 bases, with 13 bases left in between. CDR3: CASSLAAGEGQPQHF. CDR3 nucleotide sequence: TGCGCCAGCAGCTTGGCCGCAGGGGAGGGTCAGCCCCAGCATTTT.

The table lists this clonotype with a few counts. The chain is built from TRBV20-1 and TRBJ2-5, with 10 bases aligning to TRBD1. J was trimmed by 4 bases and V by 4 bases; bases with no gene match: 15. The germline V gene encodes CDR1 DFQATT and CDR2 SNEGSKA (reference sequence). CDR3 length equals 17 residues. DNA of the CDR3: TGCAGTGCTATTCGGACCGGGACAGGGGTGGGGAGAGAGACCCAGTACTTC. Translated, it gives CSAIRTGTGVGRETQYF.

This clonotype was found a few times. The J gene is TRBJ2-3, the V gene TRBV20-1; tentatively, D is TRBD2 (8 bases). The V end lost 0 bases, the J end lost 2 bases, and 12 bases lay between the germline ends. The CDR3 runs 15 residues. The germline V gene has CDR1 DFQATT and CDR2 SNEGSKA (reference sequence). The CDR3 nucleotides read TGCAGTGCTAGAGATAGCGGGACAGTCACAGATACGCAGTATTTT. Translated: CSARDSGTVTDTQYF.

V and J are TRBV5-1 and TRBJ1-1, with 9 bases matching TRBD1. The V gene end was trimmed by 4 bases and the J gene end by 2 bases; junction bases not matched to a gene: 6. The CDR3 length is 15 residues. Germline lookup yields CDR1 SGHRS and CDR2 YFSETQ. The CDR3 DNA reads TGCGCCAGCAGCCCAACCACAGGGGGCAACACTGAAGCTTTCTTT. The encoded protein is CASSPTTGGNTEAFF.

V usage is TRBV20-1 and J usage is TRBJ2-7, with TRBD2 matching 9 bases. This CDR3 spans 15 amino acids. In germline, CDR1 is DFQATT, CDR2 SNEGSKA (reference sequence). Trimming removed 6 bases from V and 0 bases from J; junction bases left unmatched: 9. The CDR3 reads CSAVGAGGISYEQYF. Written as DNA, the CDR3 is TGCAGTGCCGTTGGAGCGGGAGGAATCTCCTACGAGCAGTACTTC.

The chain is built from TRBV12-3 or TRBV12-4 and TRBJ2-5, with D possibly matching TRBD1 (5 bases). V dropped 5 bases and J dropped 5 bases, with 15 bases sitting between them. CDR3 length: 14 residues. The DNA of the CDR3 is TGTGCCAGCAGTCGACAGAGGATGGGGGAGACCCAGTACTTC. Translating gives CASSRQRMGETQYF.

This clonotype has a handful of counts. CDR3 DNA sequence: TGCGCCAGCAGCTTCCCAGGGGTAGGCACTGAAGCTTTCTTT. It specifies CASSFPGVGTEAFF. The chain is built from TRBV5-1 and TRBJ1-1; weak D call: TRBD1 (6 bases). The germline V gene encodes CDR1 SGHRS and CDR2 YFSETQ. Trimming cost V 2 bases and J 4 bases, with 12 bases left between them. The CDR3 has 14 amino acids.

The CDR3 is CASSFGDRSGRAGTQYF. CDR3 nucleotides: TGTGCCAGCAGTTTTGGCGACCGTAGCGGGAGGGCCGGGACCCAGTACTTC. The chain recombines TRBV28 with TRBJ2-5, with 11 bases lining up with TRBD2. Germline V gene data show CDR1 as MDHEN and CDR2 as SYDVKM. The CDR3 is 17 residues long. V trimming: 3 bases; J trimming: 7 bases; junction bases outside the gene matches: 13.